The next 8 T cell receptor beta chains were all read from a single sample in a study of T cell repertoires in cytomegalovirus infection (dated by TCRdb to 2018 to 2020). The data were produced on an Illumina HiSeq 1500. TCRdb took the public reads, trimmed them with fastp at Q25, ran MiXCR for clone calling and kept in-frame beta chains. Each entry merges the rows of one CDR3 protein and shows their most common DNA and genes. The sample yields roughly 760,000 distinct CDR3 sequences; roughly 35% were counted once. The ten largest make up 2.5% to 3% of the sample. Sample: PBMCs. Source of these receptors: a human donor in good health (CMV status not recorded). Some clones in this sample may be carry-over from other donors' samples.

This clonotype has just a few counts. The chain links TRBV29-1 to TRBJ1-2, with a possible D match to TRBD1 (6 bases). The CDR3 contains 12 residues. Trimming pared 4 bases from V and 9 bases from J, leaving 15 bases between. Germline V gives CDR1 SQVTM, CDR2 ANQGSEA. CDR3 region: CSVGAGETSYTF. DNA for the CDR3: TGCAGCGTTGGGGCAGGGGAAACGAGCTACACCTTC.

This clonotype was picked up a small number of times. The chain employs TRBV6-5 and TRBJ2-2; 7 bases agree with TRBD1. This CDR3 contains 14 residues. Germline V gene lookup returns CDR1 MNHEY and CDR2 SVGAGI. J gave up 4 bases and V 4 bases, and 3 bases lay outside the gene matches. CDR3: CASSLNRGTGELFF. CDR3 bases: TGTGCCAGCAGTTTAAACAGGGGCACCGGGGAGCTGTTTTTT.

CDR3 protein: CSAVPHSNQPQHF. The CDR3 DNA reads as TGCAGTGCCGTCCCCCATAGCAATCAGCCCCAGCATTTT. The J gene is TRBJ1-5, the V gene TRBV20-1; D remains unclear. The CDR3 consists of 13 residues. CDR1 and CDR2 from the germline V gene are DFQATT and SNEGSKA (reference sequence). Trimming removed 6 bases at V and 0 bases at J, with 9 bases between.

The chain recombines TRBV20-1 with TRBJ2-3; D perhaps matches TRBD2 (5 bases). The V end was cut by 0 bases, the J end by 0 bases, with 10 bases between. Germline-derived CDR1 and CDR2 are DFQATT and SNEGSKA (reference sequence). The CDR3 runs 15 residues. The CDR3 here is CSARDPWTSTDTQYF. The CDR3 bases are TGCAGTGCTAGAGACCCGTGGACTAGCACAGATACGCAGTATTTT.

This clonotype was counted only a few times. The rearrangement links TRBV29-1 to TRBJ2-7; 8 bases map to TRBD1. The length of the CDR3 is 12 residues. The J segment lost 5 bases and the V segment lost 3 bases, leaving 3 bases of the junction unmatched. CDR1 and CDR2 from the germline V gene are SQVTM and ANQGSEA. The CDR3 protein is CSVDQGAHEQYF. CDR3 nucleotides: TGCAGCGTTGATCAGGGGGCCCACGAGCAGTACTTC.

V is TRBV12-3 or TRBV12-4 and J is TRBJ2-7; TRBD1 is a possible D gene (5 bases). The V gene lost 6 bases and the J gene lost 6 bases, with 9 bases spanning the gap. There are 11 residues in the CDR3. The CDR3 loop reads CASSRQLEQYF. In nucleotides, the CDR3 is TGTGCCAGCAGCCGACAGCTCGAGCAGTACTTC.

In its sample, this clonotype was seen a few times. In DNA form, the CDR3 reads TGCGCCAGCAGCCAAGTTCTTGGGGGAGGCACTGAAGCTTTCTTT. It is translated as CASSQVLGGGTEAFF. This rearrangement joins TRBV4-1 to TRBJ1-1; the D gene is possibly TRBD1 (5 bases). The CDR3 extends over 15 amino acids. Germline V gene sequence: CDR1 MGHRA, CDR2 YSYEKL. V shed 1 base and J shed 4 bases, with 13 bases lying between them.

The sample holds a few counts of this clonotype. The V call is TRBV5-1, the J call TRBJ2-7, with a weak D call TRBD1 (5 bases). V lost 0 bases and J lost 5, with 9 bases in between. CDR1 and CDR2 (germline): SGHRS, YFSETQ. CDR3 size: 13 residues. CDR3 residues: CASSLAAGNEQYF. DNA for the CDR3: TGCGCCAGCAGCTTGGCCGCAGGGAACGAGCAGTACTTC.